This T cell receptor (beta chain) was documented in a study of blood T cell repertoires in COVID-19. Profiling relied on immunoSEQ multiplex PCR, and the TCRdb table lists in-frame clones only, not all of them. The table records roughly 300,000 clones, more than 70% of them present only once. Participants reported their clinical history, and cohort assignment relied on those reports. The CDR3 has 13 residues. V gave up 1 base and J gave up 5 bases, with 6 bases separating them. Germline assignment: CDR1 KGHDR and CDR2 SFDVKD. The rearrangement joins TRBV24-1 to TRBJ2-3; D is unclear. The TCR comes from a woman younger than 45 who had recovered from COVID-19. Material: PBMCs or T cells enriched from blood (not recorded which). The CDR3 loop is CATSDFGIDTQYF. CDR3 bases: TGTGCCACCAGTGATTTCGGTATAGATACGCAGTATTTT.